Listed here are 20 T cell receptor beta chains from one sample, sequenced in a study of blood T cell repertoires in COVID-19. TCRdb's table, derived via immunoSEQ multiplex PCR, lists solely in-frame clones and lacks some. The data contain some 320,000 clones, roughly 86% of them singletons. The sequencing input was peripheral blood. The receptors derive from a woman under 40 with COVID-19, enrolled during active disease.

The genes are TRBV6-4 and TRBJ2-7; 7 bases agree with TRBD2. The V gene end was trimmed by 4 bases and the J gene end by 4 bases; junction bases not matched to a gene: 10. The CDR3 is 15 amino acids. Germline-derived CDR1 and CDR2 are MRHNA and SNTAGT. The CDR3 sequence: CASSVPGRQFYEQYF. The CDR3 DNA is TGTGCCAGCAGTGTTCCCGGGAGGCAGTTTTACGAGCAGTACTTC.

This clone was found a few times. The genes are TRBV29-1 and TRBJ2-1; D gene ambiguous. Trimming took 3 bases from V and 5 from J, leaving 8 bases between them. This CDR3 contains 12 residues. Germline CDR1 and CDR2: SQVTM and ANQGSEA. CDR3 amino acids: CSVDYRNNEQFF. As DNA, the CDR3 is TGCAGCGTTGATTACAGAAACAATGAGCAGTTCTTC.

V gene TRBV14 combines with J gene TRBJ2-1; D is uncertain. With 4 bases removed from V and 3 bases from J, the gap between germline ends came to 7 bases. Germline CDR1 and CDR2: SGHDN and FVKESK. The CDR3 runs 13 residues. The CDR3, as DNA: TGTGCCAGCAGCCCAGGCTTCTACAATGAGCAGTTCTTC. This gives the protein CASSPGFYNEQFF. Full variable domain (outside the CDR3, taken from reference TRBV14 and TRBJ2-1): EAGVTQFPSHSVIEKGQTVTLRCDPISGHDNLYWYRRVMGKEIKFLLHFVKESKQDESGMPNNRFLAERTGGTYSTLKVQPAELEDSGVYFCASSPGFYNEQFFGPGTRLTVL.

J is TRBJ2-3 and V is TRBV7-2, with TRBD2 identical over 7 bases. CDR1 and CDR2 from the germline V gene are SGHTA and FQGNSA. The CDR3 length is 17 residues. The trim removed 2 bases at V and 5 bases at J, leaving 13 bases unmatched. The CDR3: CASSLYSVGGEEDTQYF. Written as DNA, the CDR3 is TGTGCCAGCAGCTTATATTCGGTGGGGGGGGAGGAAGATACGCAGTATTTT.

CDR3 DNA: TGTGCCAGCAGCCAACAGAGACACGCTGAAGCTTTCTTT. This codes for CASSQQRHAEAFF. The V call is TRBV11-2, the J call TRBJ1-1; D is unclear. The V and J ends lost 5 bases and 6 bases respectively, with 13 bases between them. The CDR3 length is 13 residues. Germline CDR1 reads SGHAT; CDR2 reads FQNNGV.

The chain carries TRBV7-9 and TRBJ2-5, with 7 bases lining up with TRBD2. CDR3 size: 16 residues. Germline values: CDR1 SEHNR, CDR2 FQNEAQ (reference sequence). The J segment lost 2 bases and the V segment lost 7 bases, leaving 13 bases of the junction unmatched. Written as DNA, the CDR3 is TGTGCCAGCACCACATGGGGGGGGAGGAGGCAAGAGACCCAGTACTTC. Its translation: CASTTWGGRRQETQYF.

The V and J genes are TRBV4-1 and TRBJ2-1, with 14 bases identical to TRBD2. V shed 4 bases, J shed 0 bases, and the junction held 5 bases outside the gene matches. Germline-derived CDR1 and CDR2 are MGHRA and YSYEKL. CDR3 length: 18 residues. CDR3 residues: CASSPTSGGESSYNEQFF. For the CDR3, the DNA is TGCGCCAGCAGCCCGACTAGCGGGGGGGAGAGCTCCTACAATGAGCAGTTCTTC.

This clone was recorded only once. The V and J genes are TRBV5-1 and TRBJ2-7, with 8 bases matching TRBD2. The germline gives CDR1 SGHRS, CDR2 YFSETQ. There are 15 residues in the CDR3. V gave up 2 bases and J gave up 2 bases; unmatched junction bases: 6. The CDR3 protein is CASSFGGGRTYEQYF. Here the CDR3 DNA reads TGCGCCAGCAGCTTCGGCGGGGGGCGAACCTACGAGCAGTACTTC.

The V and J genes are TRBV19 and TRBJ1-1; 7 bases line up with TRBD1. This CDR3 is 13 amino acids long. V dropped 3 bases and J dropped 6; count of bases not matched to a gene: 4. In germline, CDR1 is LNHDA, CDR2 SQIVND (reference sequence). The CDR3 DNA is TGTGCCAGTAGTATCCTGGGACAGCCTGAAGCTTTCTTT. This encodes CASSILGQPEAFF.

Details on this clone: The same CDR3 arises from other DNA sequences in this sample as well. The chain has TRBV7-9 and TRBJ1-1; D might be TRBD1 (5 bases). The V gene's germline CDR1 is SEHNR and CDR2 FQNEAQ (reference sequence). The V end was cut by 6 bases, the J end by 3 bases, with 11 bases between. The CDR3 is 13 amino acids. CDR3 amino acids: CASSSVGDTEAFF. The CDR3 DNA reads as TGTGCCAGCAGTTCGGTAGGGGACACTGAAGCTTTCTTT.

This clone was observed once. CDR3 sequence: CASSSRASNQPQHF. The CDR3 nucleotides are TGTGCCAGCAGTTCCAGGGCTAGCAATCAGCCCCAGCATTTT. The chain joins TRBV27 to TRBJ1-5, with D possibly being TRBD1 (5 bases). The CDR3 runs to 14 residues. Trimming cost V 4 bases and J 0 bases, with 7 bases left between them. The germline CDR1 and CDR2 sequences are MNHEY and SMNVEV (reference sequence).

This clone came up many times. The V and J genes are TRBV7-2 and TRBJ1-3; TRBD1 matches at 7 bases. This CDR3 spans 16 amino acids. CDR1 is SGHTA, CDR2 FQGNSA, per germline. V shed 2 bases and J 3 bases; nucleotides not matched to a gene: 7. CDR3 coding DNA: TGTGCCAGCAGCTTACGGCCCGGGACAGTTGGAAACACCATATATTTT. The encoded protein is CASSLRPGTVGNTIYF. Full variable domain (rest looked up from reference TRBV7-2 and TRBJ1-3): GAGVSQSPSNKVTEKGKDVELRCDPISGHTALYWYRQSLGQGLEFLIYFQGNSAPDKSGLPSDRFSAERTGGSVSTLTIQRTQQEDSAVYLCASSLRPGTVGNTIYFGEGSWLTVV.

CDR3 in DNA: TGTGCCAGCAGCTTAGGACTAGCGGGGGGCACAGATACGCAGTATTTT. Protein product: CASSLGLAGGTDTQYF. V usage is TRBV11-3 and J usage is TRBJ2-3; 12 bases agree with TRBD2. There are 16 residues in the CDR3. In germline, CDR1 is SGHNT, CDR2 YENEEA. Losses at the gene ends were 1 base for V and 1 base for J; bases not matched to a gene: 0.

The gene calls are TRBV2 and TRBJ1-5; no firm D call. Looked up from germline, CDR1 is SNHLY and CDR2 is FYNNEI. The CDR3 contains 16 residues. Trimming removed 1 base at V and 3 bases at J, with 13 bases between. DNA of the CDR3: TGTGCCAGCAGTGAAGGGCCTAGAAAATTCAATCAGCCCCAGCATTTT. Translated, it gives CASSEGPRKFNQPQHF.

Points on this clone: Additional DNA sequences in this sample encode the identical CDR3. In DNA, the CDR3 is TGTGCCAGCAGTTTAAGTGCGGGCTACGAGCAGTACTTC. Protein product: CASSLSAGYEQYF. The chain combines TRBV27 with TRBJ2-7; possibly TRBD2 for D (5 bases). The CDR3 has 13 residues. CDR1 and CDR2 (germline): MNHEY, SMNVEV (reference sequence). V dropped 2 bases and J dropped 3 bases, with 8 bases sitting between them.

The rearrangement uses TRBV10-3 and TRBJ2-4; weak D call: TRBD2 (5 bases). Between the trimmed V and J ends, which lost 4 bases and 6 bases, there was a span of 10 bases. CDR1 is ENHRY and CDR2 is SYGVKD in the germline V gene. The CDR3 runs 13 residues. CDR3 loop: CAISAGVGNIQYF. The CDR3 nucleotides are TGTGCCATCAGTGCCGGGGTTGGAAACATTCAGTACTTC.

This clone was recorded only once. V and J are TRBV6-1 and TRBJ1-1; TRBD1 is a possible D gene (5 bases). The V end was cut by 2 bases, the J end by 2 bases, with 12 bases between. The CDR3 consists of 15 residues. CDR1 is MNHNS and CDR2 is SASEGT in the germline V gene. The CDR3 nucleotides are TGTGCCAGCAGTGAAAGCAGGGTTCACAACACTGAAGCTTTCTTT. It translates to CASSESRVHNTEAFF.

This sequence joins TRBV5-1 and TRBJ1-1, with D unresolved. This CDR3 comprises 13 residues. The V end lost 6 bases, the J end lost 1 base, and 10 bases lay between the germline ends. Germline CDR1 SGHRS, CDR2 YFSETQ. The CDR3 DNA reads TGCGCCAGCAAACCTCCGGGGAACACTGAAGCTTTCTTT. Protein sequence: CASKPPGNTEAFF.

The J gene is TRBJ1-1, the V gene TRBV18, with 12 bases that match TRBD1. The length of the CDR3 is 17 residues. Germline loops: CDR1 KGHSH, CDR2 LQKENI. Losses at the gene ends were 1 base for V and 4 bases for J; bases not matched to a gene: 7. CDR3 region: CASSPLGTGGSSTEAFF. The CDR3 DNA is TGTGCCAGCTCACCACTCGGGACAGGGGGCTCCTCCACTGAAGCTTTCTTT.

This clone has only a few counts. The chain joins TRBV7-9 to TRBJ1-4; TRBD1 agrees at 7 bases. This CDR3 comprises 15 residues. V was pared by 6 bases and J by 8 bases, with 12 bases of the junction left unmatched. The germline gives CDR1 SEHNR, CDR2 FQNEAQ (reference sequence). The CDR3 reads CASRPIRDSQEKLFF. The CDR3 bases are TGTGCCAGCAGACCTATCCGGGACAGCCAGGAAAAACTGTTTTTT.